Below are 15 T cell receptor beta chains sequenced from a single sample in a study of Graves' ophthalmopathy and Graves' hyperthyroidism. Researchers took RNA transcripts and amplified TCR beta CDR3 regions from them. HTBI-primed RT-PCR formed the first round, and a multiplex PCR formed the second. TCRdb ran MiXCR on the multiplex PCR reads and lists one entry per CDR3 protein. The data contain almost 400,000 distinct CDR3 sequences, around 16% of them singletons. The sample consisted of peripheral blood. These receptors were taken from a woman aged 18-30 years with Graves' ophthalmopathy.

Regarding this clonotype: The junction differs from germline at one of its ends, possibly a read error. The V call is TRBV27, the J call TRBJ1-2, with TRBD1 identical over 7 bases. This CDR3 contains 16 residues. CDR1 and CDR2 from the germline V gene are MNHEY and SMNVEV (reference sequence). CDR3 nucleotides: TGTGCCAGCAGTTTAGGTGCGAGGGACAGTCTCTATGACTACACCTTC. This encodes CASSLGARDSLYDYTF.

This chain uses TRBV12-3 or TRBV12-4 with TRBJ2-5, with 9 positions matching TRBD1. Germline trimming cut 6 bases from V and 3 bases from J; bases unmatched to any gene: 2. This CDR3 region has 13 residues. The CDR3 protein is CASRRTGEETQYF. Here the CDR3 DNA reads TGTGCCAGCAGAAGGACAGGGGAAGAGACCCAGTACTTC.

Remarks on this clonotype: Sequence at one end of the junction differs from germline and may be a read error. This chain connects TRBV6-1 to TRBJ1-5; D gene unclear. The CDR3 loop spans 13 amino acids. Germline CDR1 and CDR2: MNHNS and SASEGT. The CDR3 loop reads CTSSEAGNQPQHF. CDR3 bases: TGTACCAGCAGTGAGGCGGGCAATCAGCCCCAGCATTTT.

Written as DNA, the CDR3 is TGTGCCAGCAGTGTCAAGAACACTGAAGCTTTCTTT. Translated: CASSVKNTEAFF. The V and J genes are TRBV2 and TRBJ1-1; D remains unclear. The CDR3 contains 12 residues. Germline assignment: CDR1 SNHLY and CDR2 FYNNEI. Trimming stripped 4 bases from V and 1 base from J, with 4 bases between.

This clonotype has just a few counts. The chain carries TRBV4-1 and TRBJ1-1, with a possible D match to TRBD1 (6 bases). Germline CDR1 is MGHRA and CDR2 is YSYEKL. This CDR3 comprises 14 residues. The V end was cut by 1 base, the J end by 5 bases, with 11 bases between. CDR3 protein: CASSQGRGRTEAFF. CDR3 coding DNA: TGCGCCAGCAGCCAAGGCAGGGGAAGGACTGAAGCTTTCTTT.

This clonotype has ten or more counts. The rearrangement joins TRBV20-1 to TRBJ2-5, with 10 bases that match TRBD2. With 8 bases clipped from V and 5 bases from J, the junction kept 5 bases outside the gene matches. The germline CDR1 and CDR2 sequences are DFQATT and SNEGSKA (reference sequence). This CDR3 spans 12 amino acids. Here the CDR3 reads CSTVLAGETQYF. CDR3 bases: TGCAGTACCGTACTAGCGGGGGAGACCCAGTACTTC.

This clonotype was counted at least ten times. The chain has TRBV20-1 and TRBJ2-5; 11 nucleotides agree with TRBD2. The junction had 10 bases not matched to a gene; V was cut back by 1 base and J by 6 bases. The CDR3 length is 16 residues. CDR1 and CDR2 (germline): DFQATT, SNEGSKA (reference sequence). The CDR3 nucleotides are TGCAGTGCTAGAGTCGGTGGTAGCGGGGGGGCAAAGACCCAGTACTTC. Its protein product is CSARVGGSGGAKTQYF.

This clonotype was found many times. CDR3 sequence (DNA): TGTGCCAGCAGTTACTCGAGAGGACTAGGCAGCAATCAGCCCCAGCATTTT. It translates to CASSYSRGLGSNQPQHF. V is TRBV6-5 and J is TRBJ1-5; no reliable D call. The CDR3 is 17 residues long. The V gene's germline CDR1 is MNHEY and CDR2 SVGAGI. Trimming stripped 0 bases from V and 1 base from J, with 13 bases between.

This sequence joins TRBV28 and TRBJ2-4; the D call may be TRBD1 or TRBD2 (5 bases each). V lost 6 bases, J lost 12 bases, and 15 bases lay in between. The CDR3 is 12 amino acids. Germline V gene lookup returns CDR1 MDHEN and CDR2 SYDVKM. CDR3 in DNA: TGTGCCAGCAGCGCCCTCAAGGGACGTCAGTACTTC. Translating gives CASSALKGRQYF.

The chain combines TRBV20-1 with TRBJ2-7, with a possible D match to TRBD1 (8 bases). The CDR3 consists of 11 residues. Germline-derived CDR1 and CDR2 are DFQATT and SNEGSKA (reference sequence). The CDR3 coding sequence is TGCACCCAACAGGGGGGGTACGAGCAGTACTTC. Translation gives CTQQGGYEQYF.

This clonotype was detected many times. This chain links TRBV5-1 with TRBJ1-1; no reliable D call. The CDR3 contains 15 residues. With 4 bases removed from V and 1 base from J, the gap between germline ends came to 14 bases. Germline V lookup: CDR1 SGHRS, CDR2 YFSETQ. As DNA, the CDR3 is TGCGCCAGCAGCCTACGTGTGGAACCGAACACTGAAGCTTTCTTT. Translation: CASSLRVEPNTEAFF.

The J gene is TRBJ1-1, the V gene TRBV6-2 or TRBV6-3; D uncertain. Looked up from germline, CDR1 is MNHEY and CDR2 is SVGEGT. V was shortened by 5 bases and J by 1 base, with 14 bases between the two germline ends. This CDR3 is built from 15 residues. The DNA of the CDR3 is TGTGCCAGCAGTCGCGGCTCGTGGGGGAACACTGAAGCTTTCTTT. Encoded protein: CASSRGSWGNTEAFF.

This clonotype was seen ten or more times. DNA for the CDR3: TGTGCCAGCAGCTTAGCCGTACTGGGGGGCGAGCAGTACTTC. Amino acid sequence: CASSLAVLGGEQYF. V usage is TRBV11-2 and J usage is TRBJ2-7; maybe TRBD2 (6 bases). The CDR3 length is 14 residues. Between the trimmed V and J ends, which lost 1 base and 6 bases, there was a span of 13 bases. CDR1 is SGHAT and CDR2 is FQNNGV in the germline V gene. Full variable domain (remainder filled in from reference TRBV11-2 and TRBJ2-7): EAGVAQSPRYKIIEKRQSVAFWCNPISGHATLYWYQQILGQGPKLLIQFQNNGVVDDSQLPKDRFSAERLKGVDSTLKIQPAKLEDSAVYLCASSLAVLGGEQYFGPGTRLTVT.

This clonotype was seen repeatedly, ten times or more. The chain carries TRBV11-2 and TRBJ2-2, with D tentatively TRBD1 or TRBD2 (6 bases each). From germline, CDR1 is SGHAT and CDR2 FQNNGV. The CDR3 is made up of 13 amino acids. V lost 1 base to trimming and J lost 13 bases, with 13 bases between them. The CDR3 loop reads CASSLGGGRVLFF. CDR3 DNA sequence: TGTGCCAGCAGCTTAGGTGGGGGGCGTGTGCTGTTTTTT. Full variable domain (remainder filled in from reference TRBV11-2 and TRBJ2-2): EAGVAQSPRYKIIEKRQSVAFWCNPISGHATLYWYQQILGQGPKLLIQFQNNGVVDDSQLPKDRFSAERLKGVDSTLKIQPAKLEDSAVYLCASSLGGGRVLFFGEGSRLTVL.

This clonotype came up many times. This rearrangement joins TRBV5-5 to TRBJ1-1; D is undetermined. V lost 4 bases, J lost 1 base, and 14 bases lay in between. This CDR3 has 15 amino acids. The germline CDR1 and CDR2 sequences are SGHKS and YYEKEE (reference sequence). The DNA for the CDR3 is TGTGCCAGCAGCCCTCACGAAACAGCGAACACTGAAGCTTTCTTT. Translating it yields CASSPHETANTEAFF.